The following is a T cell receptor beta chain sequence with its context. Its antigen is still unknown. These data are taken from a study of shared clonotypes between healthy human individuals. Overall study: Each donor's CD4 naive and CD4 memory cells filled three plates apiece, CD8 naive two, and CD8 memory one. Study conclusions and caveats: The authors expected sequencing depth to affect clonotype sharing among donors. Represented diversity (both genetic and exposure-history) was limited by the small number of donors.

Naive CD8 cells lacked CD45RO, underwent positive selection for CCR7 and left out terminally differentiated effector memory CD45RA+ cells. Germline-derived CDR1 and CDR2 are MNHEY and SVGAGI. The CDR3 runs 15 residues. The J segment lost 0 bases and the V segment lost 6 bases, leaving 5 bases of the junction unmatched. Every immunoSEQ plate was one replicate of a subset's evenly spread DNA. Only in-frame clones appear in the TCRdb table, and some are missing; sequencing was by immunoSEQ multiplex PCR. The table includes about 2.1 million clones, about 92% detected once. The rearrangement links TRBV6-5 to TRBJ1-5; 7 positions match TRBD1. The sequencing input was naive CD8+ T cells from PBMCs. The TCR originated in a man aged 18 to 29 in good health. Some clones in this sample may be carry-over from other donors' samples. The CDR3 DNA sequence: TGTGCCAGCAGCCGGGACAGAAATAGCAATCAGCCCCAGCATTTT. It is translated as CASSRDRNSNQPQHF.